Listed below are T cell receptor beta chains from one sample, sequenced in a study of shared clonotypes between healthy human individuals. Sequencing used immunoSEQ multiplex PCR; TCRdb keeps in-frame clones, though not all of them. The sample contains 450,000 to 500,000 clones, more than 65% of which appear only once. Source material: PBMCs. Source of these receptors: a woman in her thirties or forties in good health. Some clones in this sample may be carry-over from other donors' samples. Both conserved end residues are part of each CDR3. Fields, in order: V gene, clone size, J gene, D gene, CDR3 DNA, CDR3 protein. The D gene is left open where the match is weak. Not every row has a clone size; where given, it reads once, few, many or a size class.

TRBV15,.,TRBJ1-2,TRBD1,TGTGCCACCAGCAGAGATCTATCCCAGGGGGCATTTGGCTACACCTTC,CATSRDLSQGAFGYTF
TRBV5-4,.,TRBJ1-2,.,TGTGCCAGCAGCTTGGTCAACCCGCTCCGTTACACCTTC,CASSLVNPLRYTF
TRBV19,once,TRBJ1-2,TRBD1,TGTGCCAGTAGTGGACAGGGTAATAACTATGGCTACACCTTC,CASSGQGNNYGYTF
TRBV2,once,TRBJ1-3,.,TGTGCCAGCAGTGTGGAATCTGGAAACACCATATATTTT,CASSVESGNTIYF
TRBV18,.,TRBJ2-1,TRBD2,TGTGCCAGCTCACCAATTTCGGGAGGGTCCTACAATGAGCAGTTCTTC,CASSPISGGSYNEQFF
TRBV10-1,.,TRBJ1-3,.,TGCGCCAGCAGTGAGTCGAAAGGTTTCTCTGGAAACACCATATATTTT,CASSESKGFSGNTIYF
TRBV30,.,TRBJ2-5,TRBD1,TGTGCCTGGAGTGTAGGGACAGGGGTCCAAGAGACCCAGTACTTC,CAWSVGTGVQETQYF
TRBV6-5,.,TRBJ2-3,.,TGTGCCAGCGGCGAGCGACGAGACACAGATACGCAGTATTTT,CASGERRDTDTQYF
TRBV5-5,.,TRBJ2-2,TRBD2,TGTGCCAGCAGTTCGCCGGGACTAGCGGGCACCGGGGAGCTGTTTTTT,CASSSPGLAGTGELFF
TRBV18,.,TRBJ2-1,TRBD2,TGTGCCAGCTCACGAGCTGCGGGAGCTTTTAATGAGCAGTTCTTC,CASSRAAGAFNEQFF
TRBV19,once,TRBJ1-1,.,TGTGCCAGTAGTATCCTCTTTGGACCACACACTGAAGCTTTCTTT,CASSILFGPHTEAFF
TRBV30,few,TRBJ2-5,.,TGTGCCTGGAGTGTAAGGGCAGAGACCCAGTACTTC,CAWSVRAETQYF
TRBV4-2,once,TRBJ2-6,.,TGTGCCAGCAGCCACTCCCCGCCTGGGGCCAACGTCCTGACTTTC,CASSHSPPGANVLTF
TRBV7-2,.,TRBJ2-7,.,TGTGCCAGCAGCCTACAGGGCTACGAGCAGTACTTC,CASSLQGYEQYF
TRBV18,.,TRBJ2-7,.,TGTGCCAGCTCACCCGGCACTAGAGCCAGCGCCTGGGAGCAGTACTTC,CASSPGTRASAWEQYF
TRBV5-6,once,TRBJ1-3,.,TGTGCCAGCAGTCTGCGCGTCTCTGGAAACACCATATATTTT,CASSLRVSGNTIYF
TRBV11-2,.,TRBJ2-7,.,TGTGCCAGCAGCTTAGGGGCTAGCAGGTCCTACGAGCAGTACTTC,CASSLGASRSYEQYF
TRBV7-2,.,TRBJ2-7,TRBD2,TGTGCCAGCAGCTTGGAACGGGAGGGCGAGCAGTACTTC,CASSLEREGEQYF
TRBV5-1,once,TRBJ2-3,TRBD2,TGCGCCAGCAGCTTCTTACCAAGCGGGGGAAGGGGAGATACGCAGTATTTT,CASSFLPSGGRGDTQYF
TRBV5-1,.,TRBJ2-3,.,TGCGCCAGCAGCGCATTATCTAGCACAGATACGCAGTATTTT,CASSALSSTDTQYF
TRBV5-1,.,TRBJ2-2,TRBD2,TGCGCCACCCGGGGGCTAGCGGGCCTTTCGTCCACCGGGGAGCTGTTTTTT,CATRGLAGLSSTGELFF
TRBV7-2,.,TRBJ2-5,.,TGTGCCAGCAGCCAAATCGGACGCCTAGGGGAGACCCAGTACTTC,CASSQIGRLGETQYF
TRBV7-6,.,TRBJ1-4,TRBD1,TGTGCCAGCAGCCCGCGGCAGGGGGAGGTTGAAAAACTGTTTTTT,CASSPRQGEVEKLFF
TRBV11-2,.,TRBJ2-7,.,TGTGCCAGCAGCTTAGCGGGAGGGGGCGGGTCCTCCTACGAGCAGTACTTC,CASSLAGGGGSSYEQYF
TRBV5-8,.,TRBJ1-2,.,TGTGCCAGCAGCCAAGAAGGGCGGAGAGGTGGCTACACCTTC,CASSQEGRRGGYTF
TRBV4-3,.,TRBJ1-4,.,TGCGCCAGCAGCCAAAAGGGGCAAAACAGGGATGGTGAAAAACTGTTTTTT,CASSQKGQNRDGEKLFF
TRBV9,.,TRBJ2-5,.,TGTGCCAGCAGCGTTGGTTTGGGAGAGACCCAGTACTTC,CASSVGLGETQYF
TRBV18,.,TRBJ1-4,.,TGTGCCAGCTCACCAGCCAGGACATATGAAAAACTGTTTTTT,CASSPARTYEKLFF
TRBV28,many,TRBJ1-4,.,TGTGCCAGCAGTTTATTTTCTGAAAAACTGTTTTTT,CASSLFSEKLFF
TRBV25-1,.,TRBJ2-7,.,TGTGCCAGTATGGGCCCCTACGAGCAGTACTTC,CASMGPYEQYF
TRBV15,.,TRBJ1-2,.,TGTGCCACCAGCAGAGATTGGGGGGCAGGTTCCTTCTATGGCTACACCTTC,CATSRDWGAGSFYGYTF
TRBV7-2,.,TRBJ2-3,.,TGTGCCAGCAGCTTGCGCGGTCAAGTCACAGATACGCAGTATTTT,CASSLRGQVTDTQYF
TRBV11-2,.,TRBJ1-5,.,TGTGCCAGCAGCTTAGGTGGCAGCCTTCATCAGCCCCAGCATTTT,CASSLGGSLHQPQHF